A selection of T cell receptor beta chains follows, all from one sample in a study of T cell clusters in autoimmune cytopenias. TCRdb reprocessed the multiplex PCR reads and stores each CDR3 protein as one record, lacking DNA. This table lists approximately 12,000 distinct CDR3 sequences. The same data also went into a second study, on T cell repertoires in aging, cancer and after chemotherapy.

The specimen sequenced was peripheral blood. These receptors were obtained from a human donor in good health. Both conserved end residues are part of each CDR3. Fields, in order: clone size, V gene, J gene, CDR3 protein. Only part of the rows carry a size: once, few, many, or a class if the clone is expanded.

-,TRBV15,TRBJ1-5,CATSDSSDQPQHF
-,TRBV6-2/TRBV6-3,TRBJ1-2,CASSYLPDRIYGYTF
-,TRBV6-5,TRBJ2-3,CASSYQPGLAGPEQYF
-,TRBV11-2,TRBJ1-1,CASSPGGFTEAFF
-,TRBV7-2,TRBJ1-1,CASSLASSGREAFF
-,TRBV28,TRBJ1-1,CASSQIGVFGGTEAFF
-,TRBV6-2/TRBV6-3,TRBJ1-1,CASSQQGFTEAFF
-,TRBV5-6,TRBJ2-1,CASSLAEVAAPGNEQFF
-,TRBV5-6,TRBJ1-2,CASSQTGPNYGYTF
-,TRBV13,TRBJ1-2,CASSSRNSVPNYGYTF
-,TRBV4-3,TRBJ1-1,CASSQEGDSGTEAFF
-,TRBV28,TRBJ1-2,CASSSNSYGYTF
medium-sized,TRBV6-5,TRBJ2-1,CASTPQGRRSYNEQFF
medium-sized,TRBV6-5,TRBJ2-3,CASSLAGVTDTQYF
medium-sized,TRBV6-1,TRBJ2-7,CASSEGGRFVDEQYF
-,TRBV29-1,TRBJ1-1,CSVVGTGAAEAFF
-,TRBV7-2,TRBJ1-5,CASSLESTSNQPQHF